These 20 T cell receptor beta chains share one sample of origin, sequenced in a study of T cells in Graves' hyperthyroidism and ophthalmopathy. What was amplified from RNA transcripts were TCR beta CDR3 regions. The HTBI primer set was used in a first-round RT-PCR of the TCR CDR3. From the multiplex PCR reads, TCRdb called clonotypes with MiXCR, one entry per CDR3 protein. The profile covers hundreds of thousands of distinct CDR3 sequences, with 22% appearing a single time and less than 65% taken by the ten largest. Sequencing was carried out using blood. These TCRs come from a woman between 65 and 79 years old with Graves' ophthalmopathy.

The V call is TRBV5-1, the J call TRBJ2-2; the match to TRBD2 covers 10 bases. Germline CDR1 reads SGHRS; CDR2 reads YFSETQ. The CDR3 has 17 residues. The J segment lost 4 bases and the V segment lost 1 base, leaving 7 bases of the junction unmatched. This CDR3 is CASSLFRLAGLTGELFF. CDR3 DNA: TGCGCCAGCAGCTTGTTTCGACTAGCGGGCCTCACCGGGGAGCTGTTTTTT.

This clonotype has a handful of counts. The chain recombines TRBV20-1 with TRBJ2-7; 8 nucleotides align to TRBD2. The CDR3 consists of 15 residues. V lost 0 bases to trimming and J lost 3 bases; unmatched junction nucleotides: 7. Germline V lookup: CDR1 DFQATT, CDR2 SNEGSKA (reference sequence). In DNA, the CDR3 is TGCAGTGCTAGAGATCCCCACGGGGGGGGCTACGAGCAGTACTTC. It translates to CSARDPHGGGYEQYF.

The DNA of the CDR3 is TGTGCCAGCAGTTATTCCTCCGGGAACCAGTACTTC. It yields the protein CASSYSSGNQYF. This rearrangement joins TRBV7-9 to TRBJ2-5; possible D gene TRBD2, 5 bases. Trimming took off 6 bases at V and 10 bases at J, with 15 bases between the two ends. The germline CDR1 and CDR2 sequences are SEHNR and FQNEAQ (reference sequence). The CDR3 spans 12 residues.

The J gene is TRBJ1-5, the V gene TRBV4-3, with 8 bases matching TRBD1. The ends lost 4 bases at V and 5 bases at J; junction bases unmatched: 7. The CDR3 spans 15 residues. In germline, CDR1 is LGHNA, CDR2 YSLEER. The CDR3 DNA is TGCGCCAGCAGCCCTGGGACAGGCCGGCATCAGCCCCAGCATTTT. This gives the protein CASSPGTGRHQPQHF.

This clonotype occurred a few times. The chain links TRBV27 to TRBJ1-1; D is undetermined. CDR1 MNHEY and CDR2 SMNVEV come from the germline V gene (reference sequence). Trimming removed 3 bases at V and 5 bases at J, with 13 bases between. This CDR3 comprises 14 residues. CDR3 coding DNA: TGTGCCAGCAGTTTCGGGGTTCTTGCGACTGAAGCTTTCTTT. This gives the protein CASSFGVLATEAFF.

A few counts support this clonotype. The V call is TRBV7-6, the J call TRBJ2-2, with D perhaps assigned TRBD1 or TRBD2 (5 bases each). V was shortened by 3 bases and J by 7 bases, with 18 bases between the two germline ends. CDR1 and CDR2 (germline): SGHVS, FNYEAQ. This CDR3 is built from 16 residues. In DNA, the CDR3 is TGTGCCAGCAGCTTGCGGTCCAGGGAGATAGGCGGGGAGCTGTTTTTT. This sequence encodes CASSLRSREIGGELFF.

This clonotype was counted many times. This chain links TRBV5-1 with TRBJ2-7; TRBD1 is a possible D gene (8 bases). Germline assignment: CDR1 SGHRS and CDR2 YFSETQ. Trimming took 4 bases from V and 2 from J, leaving 13 bases between them. This CDR3 is 14 amino acids long. As DNA, the CDR3 is TGCGCCAGCAGCCCGGGGGGACAGGCCTACGAGCAGTACTTC. This sequence encodes CASSPGGQAYEQYF.

The chain links TRBV4-2 to TRBJ2-7; 14 bases line up with TRBD2. Germline V lookup: CDR1 LGHNA, CDR2 YNFKEQ. The CDR3 has 17 amino acids. V trimming: 2 bases; J trimming: 6 bases; junction bases outside the gene matches: 9. CDR3 sequence: CASSQSTGTSGSIEQYF. The CDR3, as DNA: TGTGCCAGCAGCCAAAGTACCGGGACTAGCGGGAGTATCGAGCAGTACTTC.

This clonotype was seen at least ten times. The junction differs from germline at one of its ends, possibly a read error. This chain joins TRBV5-1 and TRBJ2-7; TRBD2 aligns across 9 bases. Germline V gives CDR1 SGHRS, CDR2 YFSETQ. This CDR3 comprises 14 residues. The CDR3 DNA reads as TGTGCCAGCAGCTTTAGCGGGAGCTCCTACGAGCAGTACTTC. Translating it yields CASSFSGSSYEQYF.

The rearrangement joins TRBV5-1 to TRBJ2-2; 8 positions match TRBD1. Germline V gives CDR1 SGHRS, CDR2 YFSETQ. The V and J ends lost 3 bases and 11 bases, in that order; junction bases with no gene match: 9. The CDR3 loop spans 14 amino acids. The CDR3 loop is CASSSRGQMRELFF. CDR3 bases: TGCGCCAGCAGCTCCAGGGGGCAAATGAGAGAGCTGTTTTTT.

The J gene is TRBJ2-3, the V gene TRBV5-6; TRBD2 might be the D (5 bases). Trimming took 4 bases from V and 1 from J, leaving 16 bases between them. CDR1 and CDR2 (germline): SGHDT, YYEEEE. There are 16 residues in the CDR3. DNA of the CDR3: TGTGCCAGCAGCCTCATCGGGGAGAGGGGCACAGATACGCAGTATTTT. It yields the protein CASSLIGERGTDTQYF.

This clonotype was counted at least ten times. The genes are TRBV12-3 or TRBV12-4 and TRBJ1-5, with TRBD1 matching 7 bases. V shed 6 bases and J 7 bases; nucleotides not matched to a gene: 9. CDR3 length: 14 amino acids. Written as DNA, the CDR3 is TGTGCCAGCAGCCTACAGGGGTTAAGGCAGCCCCAGCATTTT. Translation gives CASSLQGLRQPQHF.

The J gene is TRBJ1-1, the V gene TRBV27; D is undetermined. V was clipped by 6 bases and J by 7 bases, with 15 bases between them. The CDR3 loop spans 13 amino acids. The germline V gene has CDR1 MNHEY and CDR2 SMNVEV (reference sequence). As DNA, the CDR3 is TGTGCCAGCAGAGGACCGCCATGGGGTGAAGCTTTCTTT. Translation: CASRGPPWGEAFF.

The chain recombines TRBV20-1 with TRBJ2-5; 9 bases map to TRBD2. CDR1 and CDR2 from the germline V gene are DFQATT and SNEGSKA (reference sequence). V was pared by 8 bases and J by 4 bases, with 5 bases of the junction left unmatched. This CDR3 has 12 amino acids. The chain's CDR3 is CSLSGSGETQYF. Here the CDR3 DNA reads TGCAGTCTTAGCGGGAGTGGAGAGACCCAGTACTTC.

This clonotype was observed a handful of times. V is TRBV3-1 and J is TRBJ2-2; 10 bases are a match to TRBD2. With V trimmed by 3 bases and J by 5 bases, 6 bases remained unmatched. Germline V gives CDR1 LGHDT, CDR2 YNNKEL (reference sequence). The CDR3 spans 16 residues. In DNA form, the CDR3 reads TGTGCCAGCAGCCAGGGCCTAGCGGGAGTTACCGGGGAGCTGTTTTTT. Translation gives CASSQGLAGVTGELFF.

V and J are TRBV12-3 or TRBV12-4 and TRBJ1-1; D uncertain. The CDR3 length is 13 residues. The V and J ends lost 1 base and 9 bases respectively, with 12 bases between them. The CDR3 DNA reads as TGTGCCAGCAGTTTAGGAGGAGGTGTAAAAGCTTTCTTT. Residues: CASSLGGGVKAFF.

The table lists this clonotype with many counts. This chain uses TRBV12-3 or TRBV12-4 with TRBJ1-6; 8 nucleotides line up with TRBD1. V lost 3 bases, J lost 7 bases, and 8 bases stayed unmatched. The CDR3 runs to 16 residues. The CDR3 is CASSLAAGGRNSPLHF. CDR3 nucleotides: TGTGCCAGCAGTTTGGCGGCAGGGGGCCGGAATTCACCCCTCCACTTT.

This clonotype was observed a few times. The gene calls are TRBV6-5 and TRBJ1-4; possible D gene TRBD1, 5 bases. Per the germline V gene, CDR1 is MNHEY and CDR2 is SVGAGI. The CDR3 runs 13 residues. V was shortened by 4 bases and J by 5 bases, with 8 bases between the two germline ends. This CDR3 reads CASSSTENEKLFF. CDR3 DNA sequence: TGTGCCAGCAGTTCGACAGAAAATGAAAAACTGTTTTTT.

Many counts were recorded for this clonotype. The J gene is TRBJ2-1, the V gene TRBV7-2; 7 bases are a match to TRBD2. The junction had 4 bases not matched to a gene; V was cut back by 2 bases and J by 3 bases. CDR3 length: 15 amino acids. Germline assignment: CDR1 SGHTA and CDR2 FQGNSA. The CDR3 region is CASSLSGTRYNEQFF. Written as DNA, the CDR3 is TGTGCCAGCAGCTTAAGCGGGACCCGCTACAATGAGCAGTTCTTC.

This clonotype was counted only a few times. This chain joins TRBV27 and TRBJ2-1, with 7 bases aligning to TRBD2. The CDR3 sequence is 16 residues long. J gave up 9 bases and V 6 bases, and 17 bases lay outside the gene matches. The germline V gene has CDR1 MNHEY and CDR2 SMNVEV (reference sequence). This chain's CDR3 is CASSQSSGRQGSEQFF. The CDR3 DNA reads as TGTGCCAGCAGCCAGTCTTCCGGGAGGCAGGGAAGTGAGCAGTTCTTC.